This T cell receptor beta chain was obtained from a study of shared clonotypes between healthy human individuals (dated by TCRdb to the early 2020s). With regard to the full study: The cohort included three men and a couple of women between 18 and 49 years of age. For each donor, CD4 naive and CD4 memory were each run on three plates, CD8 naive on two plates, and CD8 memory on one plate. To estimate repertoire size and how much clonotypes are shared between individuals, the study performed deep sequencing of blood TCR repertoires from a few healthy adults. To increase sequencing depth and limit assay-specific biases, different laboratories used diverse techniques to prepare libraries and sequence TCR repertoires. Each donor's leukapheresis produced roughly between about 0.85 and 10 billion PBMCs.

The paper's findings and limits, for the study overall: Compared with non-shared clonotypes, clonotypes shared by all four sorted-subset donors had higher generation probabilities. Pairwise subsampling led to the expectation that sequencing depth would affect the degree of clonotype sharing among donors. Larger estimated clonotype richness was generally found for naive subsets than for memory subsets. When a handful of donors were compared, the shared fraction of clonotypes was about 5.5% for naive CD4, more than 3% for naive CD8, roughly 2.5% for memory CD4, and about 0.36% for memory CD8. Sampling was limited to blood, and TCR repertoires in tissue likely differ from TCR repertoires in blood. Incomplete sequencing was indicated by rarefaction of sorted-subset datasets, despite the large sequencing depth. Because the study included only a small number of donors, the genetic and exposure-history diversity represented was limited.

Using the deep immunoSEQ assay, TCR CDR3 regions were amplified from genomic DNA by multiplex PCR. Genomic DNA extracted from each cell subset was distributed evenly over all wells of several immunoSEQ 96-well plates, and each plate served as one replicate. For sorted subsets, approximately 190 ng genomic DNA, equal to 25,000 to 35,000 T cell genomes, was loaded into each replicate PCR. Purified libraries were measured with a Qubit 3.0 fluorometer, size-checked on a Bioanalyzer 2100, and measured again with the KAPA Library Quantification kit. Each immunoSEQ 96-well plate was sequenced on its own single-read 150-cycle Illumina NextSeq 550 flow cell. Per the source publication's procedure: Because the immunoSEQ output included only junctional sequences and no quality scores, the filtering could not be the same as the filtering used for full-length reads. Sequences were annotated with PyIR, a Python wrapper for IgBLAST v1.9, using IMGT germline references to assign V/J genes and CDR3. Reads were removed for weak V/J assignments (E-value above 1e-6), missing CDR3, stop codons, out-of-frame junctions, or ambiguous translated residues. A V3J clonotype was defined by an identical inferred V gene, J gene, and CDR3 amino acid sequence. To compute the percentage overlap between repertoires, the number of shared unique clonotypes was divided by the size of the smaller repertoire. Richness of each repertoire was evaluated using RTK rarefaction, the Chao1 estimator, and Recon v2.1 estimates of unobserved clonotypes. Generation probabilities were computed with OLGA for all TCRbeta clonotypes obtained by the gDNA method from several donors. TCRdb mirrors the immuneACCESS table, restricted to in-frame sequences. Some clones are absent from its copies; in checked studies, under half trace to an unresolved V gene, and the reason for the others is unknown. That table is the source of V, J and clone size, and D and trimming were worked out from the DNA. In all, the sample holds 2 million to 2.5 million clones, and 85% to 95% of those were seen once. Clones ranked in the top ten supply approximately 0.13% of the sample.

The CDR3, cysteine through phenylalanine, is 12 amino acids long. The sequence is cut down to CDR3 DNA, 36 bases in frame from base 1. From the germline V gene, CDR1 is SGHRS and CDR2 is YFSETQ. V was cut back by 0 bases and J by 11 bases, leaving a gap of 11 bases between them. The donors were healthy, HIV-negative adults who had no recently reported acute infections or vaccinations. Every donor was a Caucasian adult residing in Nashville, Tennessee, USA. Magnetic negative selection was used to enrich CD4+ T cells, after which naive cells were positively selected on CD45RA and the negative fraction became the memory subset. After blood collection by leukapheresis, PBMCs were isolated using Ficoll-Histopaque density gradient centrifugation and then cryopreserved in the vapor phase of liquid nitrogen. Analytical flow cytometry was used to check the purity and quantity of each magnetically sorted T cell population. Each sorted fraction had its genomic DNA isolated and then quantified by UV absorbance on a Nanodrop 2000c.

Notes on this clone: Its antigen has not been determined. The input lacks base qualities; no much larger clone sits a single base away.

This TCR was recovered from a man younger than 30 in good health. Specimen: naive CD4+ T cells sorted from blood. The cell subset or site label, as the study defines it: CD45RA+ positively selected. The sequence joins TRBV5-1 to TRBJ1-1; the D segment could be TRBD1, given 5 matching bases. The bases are TGCGCCAGCAGCTTGGAGGGGAAGTCTGCTTTCTTT. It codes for CASSLEGKSAFF.